This T cell receptor beta chain was recorded in a study of beta chain features in type 1 diabetes. Expressed TCRB transcripts were sequenced because the entire RNA isolate underwent reverse transcription. Sequenced by immunoSEQ multiplex PCR; TCRdb stores in-frame clones only, minus some. The data show about 240,000 clones, approximately 15% seen once. Study results and caveats: Fewer insertions but more deletions were seen at VDJ junctions in type 1 diabetes patients. Significant though moderate, a shortening of TCRB CDR3s appeared in all four CD4+ subsets of Type 1 diabetes patients.

Per the germline V gene, CDR1 is MNHEY and CDR2 is SVGAGI. The CDR3 is 16 residues long. The V and J ends lost 3 bases and 2 bases, in that order; junction bases with no gene match: 6. Remarks on this clone: What it binds is not known.

The authors sorted CD4+ naive, central memory, regulatory and stem cell-like memory cells via CD45RO/CCR7/CD25/CD127/CD95/CD27. The TCR comes from a man younger than 40 with type 1 diabetes. The chain is built from TRBV6-5 and TRBJ2-7, with 11 bases lining up with TRBD2. Sequencing was carried out using naive CD4+ T cells from blood. The CDR3 DNA reads TGTGCCAGCAGTTATCTCGGGACTAGCGGAACCTACGAGCAGTACTTC. Translated, it gives CASSYLGTSGTYEQYF.